This T cell receptor (beta chain) was profiled in a study of HIV-infected patients and healthy controls. No cell fractionation was done, so the repertoire covers all unsorted peripheral blood T cells. This CDR3 has 14 amino acids. The V and J ends lost 1 base and 5 bases respectively, with 9 bases between them. CDR1 is SGHRS and CDR2 is YFSETQ in the germline V gene. cDNA was made from approximately 0.55 ug RNA using alpha and beta constant primers. Separate chain-specific third strand synthesis with multiplexing indices produced the alpha and beta libraries. TCRdb reanalysed the 5' RACE reads using MiXCR and keeps one entry per CDR3 protein. The profile shows more than 9,000 distinct CDR3 sequences, 8% to 13% of them singletons.

This sample comprised blood, obtained before antiretroviral therapy. J is TRBJ2-2 and V is TRBV5-1; TRBD2 might be the D (5 bases). The TCR originated in an adult with HIV infection. CDR3 coding DNA: TGCGCCAGCAGCTTGTCTGGAGGAACCGGGGAGCTGTTTTTT. Translating it yields CASSLSGGTGELFF.